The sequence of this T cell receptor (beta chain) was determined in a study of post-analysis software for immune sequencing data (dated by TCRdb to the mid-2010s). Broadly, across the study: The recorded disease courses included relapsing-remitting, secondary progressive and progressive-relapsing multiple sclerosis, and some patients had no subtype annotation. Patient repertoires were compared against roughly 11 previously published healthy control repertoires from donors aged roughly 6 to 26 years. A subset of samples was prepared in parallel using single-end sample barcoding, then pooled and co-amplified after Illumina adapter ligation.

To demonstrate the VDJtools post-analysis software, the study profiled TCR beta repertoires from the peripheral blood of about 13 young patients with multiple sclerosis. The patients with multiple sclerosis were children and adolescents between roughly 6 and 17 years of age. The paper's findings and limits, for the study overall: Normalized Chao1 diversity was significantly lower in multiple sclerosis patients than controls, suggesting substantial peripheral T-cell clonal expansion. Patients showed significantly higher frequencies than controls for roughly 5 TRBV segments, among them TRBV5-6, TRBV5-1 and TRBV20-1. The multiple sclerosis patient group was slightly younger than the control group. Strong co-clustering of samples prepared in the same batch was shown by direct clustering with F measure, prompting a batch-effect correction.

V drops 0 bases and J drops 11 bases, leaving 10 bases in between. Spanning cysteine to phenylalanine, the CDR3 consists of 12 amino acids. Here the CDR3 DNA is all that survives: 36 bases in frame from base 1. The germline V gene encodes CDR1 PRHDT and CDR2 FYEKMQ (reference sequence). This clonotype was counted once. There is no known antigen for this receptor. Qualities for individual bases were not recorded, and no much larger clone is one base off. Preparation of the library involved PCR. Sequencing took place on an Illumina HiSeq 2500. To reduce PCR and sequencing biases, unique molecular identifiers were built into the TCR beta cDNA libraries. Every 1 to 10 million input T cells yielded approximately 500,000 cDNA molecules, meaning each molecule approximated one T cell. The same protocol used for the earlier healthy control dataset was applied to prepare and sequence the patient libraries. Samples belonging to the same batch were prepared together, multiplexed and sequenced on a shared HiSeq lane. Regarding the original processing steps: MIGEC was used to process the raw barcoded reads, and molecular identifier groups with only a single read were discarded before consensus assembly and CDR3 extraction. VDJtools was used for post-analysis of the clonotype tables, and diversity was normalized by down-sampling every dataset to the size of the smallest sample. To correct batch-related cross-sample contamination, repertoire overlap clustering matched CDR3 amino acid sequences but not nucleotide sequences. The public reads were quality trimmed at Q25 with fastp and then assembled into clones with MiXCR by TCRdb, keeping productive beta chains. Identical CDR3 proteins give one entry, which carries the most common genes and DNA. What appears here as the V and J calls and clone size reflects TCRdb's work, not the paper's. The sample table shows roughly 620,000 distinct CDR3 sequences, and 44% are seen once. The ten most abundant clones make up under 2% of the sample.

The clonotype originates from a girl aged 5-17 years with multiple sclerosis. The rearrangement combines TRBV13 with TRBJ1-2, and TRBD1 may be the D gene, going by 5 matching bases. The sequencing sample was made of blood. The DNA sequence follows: TGTGCCAGCAGCTTAGGCCAGGGACGGTACACCTTC. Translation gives CASSLGQGRYTF.